The source of this T cell receptor beta chain is a study of T cells in Graves' hyperthyroidism and ophthalmopathy. Study-level information: Peripheral blood was secured at the point of initial diagnosis, before any treatment.

Clinical symptoms, serum thyroxine and TRAb, thyroid ultrasound and orbital computed tomography were used for the diagnoses. Source material for PBMCs was roughly 10 ml fresh peripheral blood. The V end lost 0 bases, the J end lost 5 bases, and 5 bases lay between the germline ends. The CDR3 has 12 residues. CDR1 is SGHRS and CDR2 is YFSETQ in the germline V gene. RNA transcripts were the template for amplifying TCR beta CDR3 regions. The TCR CDR3 first-round RT-PCR relied on the HTBI primer set. TCRdb used MiXCR to reprocess the multiplex PCR reads, holding one entry per CDR3 protein. The profile shows 550,000 to 650,000 distinct CDR3 sequences, 14% of them singletons. Whole-study results and caveats: Within blood appeared most thyroid clonotypes that had expanded above 0.001.

Turning to this clonotype: Its antigen is unidentified.

This clonotype was obtained from a woman aged 25 to 39 with Graves' hyperthyroidism that later progressed to Graves' ophthalmopathy. The rearrangement joins TRBV5-1 to TRBJ2-5; D is unresolved. The specimen sequenced was blood. The CDR3 loop reads CASSLGKETQYF. CDR3 coding DNA: TGCGCCAGCAGCTTGGGGAAGGAGACCCAGTACTTC.